The entry that follows covers one T cell receptor beta chain sequence. Other DNA sequences from this sample encode an identical CDR3 as well. Produced via immunoSEQ multiplex PCR; TCRdb's table is partial and in-frame only. The repertoire holds roughly 150,000 clones, with about 86% as singletons. This sample is part of a study of blood T cell repertoires in COVID-19. At the level of the study: The cDNA or gDNA used as material had been derived from T cells, B-cell-depleted T cells, or PBMCs.

Losses at the gene ends were 3 bases for V and 10 bases for J; bases not matched to a gene: 5. CDR1 is SGDLS and CDR2 is YYNGEE in the germline V gene. The CDR3 length is 14 residues. Adults between about 18 and 89 years of age took part from approximately 24 US areas. Cohort assignment relied on participant-reported clinical history. All recovered Cohort 3 donors got two negative PCRs, got clearance, or saw symptom resolution. This TCR was recovered from a man aged 45-65 years who had recovered from COVID-19. Sequencing was carried out using PBMCs or T cells enriched from blood (not recorded which). The gene calls are TRBV9 and TRBJ1-6; the match to TRBD1 covers 9 bases. Written as DNA, the CDR3 is TGTGCCAGCAGCGCGGGACAGGGAAGCTCACCCCTCCACTTT. Amino acid sequence: CASSAGQGSSPLHF. Complete variable domain (other parts from reference TRBV9 and TRBJ1-6): DSGVTQTPKHLITATGQRVTLRCSPRSGDLSVYWYQQSLDQGLQFLIQYYNGEERAKGNILERFSAQQFPDLHSELNLSSLELGDSALYFCASSAGQGSSPLHFGNGTRLTVT.